The 12 T cell receptor beta chains in this list originate from one sample, sequenced in a study of shared clonotypes between healthy human individuals. Repertoires were generated with immunoSEQ multiplex PCR, while TCRdb's copy carries only in-frame clones and drops some. The sample consists of over 2,000,000 clones, 80% to 95% of them appearing once. Naive CD8 isolation took CD45RO-negative cells positively selected for CCR7 and excluded terminally differentiated effector memory CD45RA+ cells. The sequenced sample was naive CD8+ T cells from PBMCs. The receptors were sampled from a man aged 18 to 35 in good health. Some clones in this sample may be carry-over from other donors' samples.

The chain uses TRBV7-9 and TRBJ2-1; no clear D. Per the germline V gene, CDR1 is SEHNR and CDR2 is FQNEAQ (reference sequence). V dropped 5 bases and J dropped 3 bases, with 17 bases sitting between them. The CDR3 consists of 16 residues. The CDR3 loop is CASSPLDLVYYNEQFF. The CDR3 nucleotides read TGTGCCAGCAGCCCCTTGGATTTGGTATACTACAATGAGCAGTTCTTC.

The genes are TRBV7-9 and TRBJ2-1, with 7 positions matching TRBD1. The CDR3 is 14 residues long. V shed 5 bases, J shed 7 bases, and the junction held 8 bases outside the gene matches. The V gene's germline CDR1 is SEHNR and CDR2 FQNEAQ (reference sequence). The CDR3 region has the DNA TGTGCCAGCAGCACAACAACAGGGGAGAATGAGCAGTTCTTC. As protein: CASSTTTGENEQFF.

V usage is TRBV6-5 and J usage is TRBJ1-1; D unresolved. Germline loops: CDR1 MNHEY, CDR2 SVGAGI. V lost 10 bases to trimming and J lost 6 bases, with 18 bases between them. This CDR3 is 13 amino acids long. CDR3: CATGVGNIAEAFF. For the CDR3, the DNA is TGTGCCACCGGCGTCGGTAATATCGCTGAAGCTTTCTTT.

The chain recombines TRBV4-1 with TRBJ2-7, with 7 bases matching TRBD2. Germline CDR1 reads MGHRA; CDR2 reads YSYEKL. V was pared by 0 bases and J by 1 base, with 3 bases of the junction left unmatched. The CDR3 length is 15 residues. For the CDR3, the DNA is TGCGCCAGCAGCCAAGATAGGACTAGGTCCTACGAGCAGTACTTC. Encoded protein: CASSQDRTRSYEQYF.

CDR3 residues: CASSYAISGEKLFF. The CDR3 region has the DNA TGTGCCAGCAGTTACGCTATATCAGGTGAAAAACTGTTTTTT. This chain links TRBV6-5 with TRBJ1-4; D remains unclear. Germline V gene lookup returns CDR1 MNHEY and CDR2 SVGAGI. V was shortened by 2 bases and J by 7 bases, with 11 bases between the two germline ends. The CDR3 is 14 residues long.

J is TRBJ2-7 and V is TRBV7-9, with D possibly TRBD1 on 6 matching bases. Germline CDR1 is SEHNR and CDR2 is FQNEAQ (reference sequence). The CDR3 loop spans 14 amino acids. Deletions cut 2 bases from V and 0 bases from J, with 8 bases between. The CDR3 DNA reads as TGTGCCAGCAGCTTAATAGGGGGCTCCTACGAGCAGTACTTC. Translated, it gives CASSLIGGSYEQYF.

The V call is TRBV27, the J call TRBJ2-2; 8 positions match TRBD1. J was trimmed by 6 bases and V by 2 bases; bases with no gene match: 2. CDR1 MNHEY and CDR2 SMNVEV come from the germline V gene (reference sequence). This CDR3 has 14 residues. CDR3 nucleotides: TGTGCCAGCAGTTTAGGACAGGGTCCCGGGGAGCTGTTTTTT. This translates into CASSLGQGPGELFF.

The gene calls are TRBV7-9 and TRBJ2-5; the D is unclear. The germline V gene has CDR1 SEHNR and CDR2 FQNEAQ (reference sequence). The V and J ends lost 3 bases and 5 bases respectively, with 10 bases between them. There are 13 residues in the CDR3. The DNA for the CDR3 is TGTGCCAGCAGCTTTGGGGTAGGGGAGACCCAGTACTTC. It is translated as CASSFGVGETQYF.

The gene calls are TRBV6-6 and TRBJ2-7; D is ambiguous. The CDR3 totals 13 residues. The V end was cut by 8 bases, the J end by 1 base, with 12 bases between. Germline loops: CDR1 MNHNY, CDR2 SVGAGI (reference sequence). CDR3 bases: TGTGCCAGCGGTCAGGACGGATCCTACGAGCAGTACTTC. Its translation is CASGQDGSYEQYF.

This sequence joins TRBV15 and TRBJ2-5; D is unresolved. The CDR3 contains 11 residues. V was cut by 6 bases and J by 5 bases, with 7 bases left in between. Germline V CDR1 and CDR2: LNHNV, YYDKDF (reference sequence). For the CDR3, the DNA is TGTGCCACCAGAATCTGGGAGACCCAGTACTTC. The encoded protein is CATRIWETQYF.

This chain joins TRBV5-4 and TRBJ2-5; possible D gene TRBD2, 6 bases. Germline V gene sequence: CDR1 SGHNT, CDR2 YYREEE (reference sequence). Trimming took 6 bases from V and 4 from J, leaving 16 bases between them. The CDR3 runs to 14 residues. CDR3 protein: CASTLEGFGETQYF. As DNA, the CDR3 is TGTGCCAGCACCCTGGAGGGATTTGGAGAGACCCAGTACTTC.

This chain connects TRBV5-6 to TRBJ2-1; D may match TRBD1 or TRBD2 (6 bases each). The germline CDR1 and CDR2 sequences are SGHDT and YYEEEE. The V end was cut by 0 bases, the J end by 8 bases, with 21 bases between. CDR3 size: 17 residues. The CDR3: CASSLGWGGTPSDEQFF. For the CDR3, the DNA is TGTGCCAGCAGCTTGGGGTGGGGCGGGACACCGTCGGATGAGCAGTTCTTC.